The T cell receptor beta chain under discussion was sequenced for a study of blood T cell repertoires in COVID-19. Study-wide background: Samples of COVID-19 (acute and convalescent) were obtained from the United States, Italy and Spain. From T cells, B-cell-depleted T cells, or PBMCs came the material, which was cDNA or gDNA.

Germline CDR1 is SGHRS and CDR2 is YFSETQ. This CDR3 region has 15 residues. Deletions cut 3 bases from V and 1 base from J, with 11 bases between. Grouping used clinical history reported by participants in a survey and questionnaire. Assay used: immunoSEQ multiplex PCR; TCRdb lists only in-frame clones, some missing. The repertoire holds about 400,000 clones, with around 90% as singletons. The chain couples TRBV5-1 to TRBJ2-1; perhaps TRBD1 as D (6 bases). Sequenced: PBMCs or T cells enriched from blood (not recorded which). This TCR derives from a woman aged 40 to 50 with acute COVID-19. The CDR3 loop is CASSSSGTSYNEQFF. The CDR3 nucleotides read TGCGCCAGCAGCTCCTCCGGGACATCCTACAATGAGCAGTTCTTC.